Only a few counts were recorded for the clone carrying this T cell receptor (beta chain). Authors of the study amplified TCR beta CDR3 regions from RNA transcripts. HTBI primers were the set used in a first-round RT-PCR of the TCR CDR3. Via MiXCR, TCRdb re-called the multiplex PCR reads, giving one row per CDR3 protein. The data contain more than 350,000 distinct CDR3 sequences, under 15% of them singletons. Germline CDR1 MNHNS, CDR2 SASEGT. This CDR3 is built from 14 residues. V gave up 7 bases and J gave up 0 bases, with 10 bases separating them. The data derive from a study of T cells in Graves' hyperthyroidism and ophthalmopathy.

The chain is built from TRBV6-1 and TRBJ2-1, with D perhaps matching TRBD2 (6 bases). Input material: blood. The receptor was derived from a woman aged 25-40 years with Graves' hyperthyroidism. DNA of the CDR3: TGTGCCAGCACCCAGGGAGGCTCCTACAATGAGCAGTTCTTC. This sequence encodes CASTQGGSYNEQFF.